The rows below give T cell receptor beta chains drawn from one sample of a study of vaccination effects on CD4 cells after COVID-19. No antigen is known for these receptors. The repertoire was sequenced with immunoSEQ multiplex PCR; TCRdb's copy has only in-frame clones and lacks some. Among 25,000 to 30,000 clones, 55% to 75% were seen once, and the ten largest hold roughly 9%. The sample was CD4+ T cells from PBMCs cultured with HCoV-NL63 spike peptides, taken after COVID-19 vaccination. The receptors originated from a human donor who received a COVID-19 vaccine. Each CDR3 is given with its conserved first and last residue. Fields, in order: V gene, D gene, J gene, clone size, CDR3 DNA, CDR3 protein. D genes are given only for firm matches. Clone size is given for some rows only: seen once, a few or many times, or a class if the clone is expanded.

V: TRBV19
D: .
J: TRBJ1-2
size: .
DNA: TGTGCCAGTAGCCGGGGGGTGGAGTATGGCTACACCTTC
CDR3: CASSRGVEYGYTF

V: TRBV9
D: TRBD2
J: TRBJ2-5
size: .
DNA: TGTGCCAGCAGCGAAAGACCCAGCGGGGCCCAAGAGACCCAGTACTTC
CDR3: CASSERPSGAQETQYF

V: TRBV5-6
D: .
J: TRBJ2-5
size: .
DNA: TGTGCCAGCAGCCGACCGTACTCCGAGACCCAGTACTTC
CDR3: CASSRPYSETQYF

V: TRBV5-1
D: .
J: TRBJ2-5
size: .
DNA: TGCGCCAGCAATACTGGGAGGCCTATCCAGGAGACCCAGTACTTC
CDR3: CASNTGRPIQETQYF

V: TRBV3-1/TRBV3-2
D: .
J: TRBJ2-5
size: once
DNA: TGTGCCAGCAGCCAAGGAATCGATAAAGAGACCCAGTACTTC
CDR3: CASSQGIDKETQYF

V: TRBV11-2
D: TRBD2
J: TRBJ2-2
size: large
DNA: TGTGCCAGCAGCCATAAGACTAGCCCCACGAACACCGGGGAGCTGTTTTTT
CDR3: CASSHKTSPTNTGELFF

V: TRBV9
D: TRBD2
J: TRBJ2-7
size: .
DNA: TGTGCCAGCAGCGTCGGTAGCGGGGGGGCCTCCTACGAGCAGTACTTC
CDR3: CASSVGSGGASYEQYF

V: TRBV19
D: TRBD1
J: TRBJ1-2
size: .
DNA: TGTGCCAGTAGTAGGACAGGGGGCGCATTTAGCTATGGCTACACCTTC
CDR3: CASSRTGGAFSYGYTF

V: TRBV5-5
D: .
J: TRBJ1-2
size: .
DNA: TGTGCCAGCAGCCGAGGGGGGTACAGCGATGGCTACACCTTC
CDR3: CASSRGGYSDGYTF

V: TRBV5-1
D: .
J: TRBJ1-4
size: .
DNA: TGCGCCAGCAGCTTCGGCGGAGGTAATGAAAAACTGTTTTTT
CDR3: CASSFGGGNEKLFF

V: TRBV11-2
D: .
J: TRBJ2-7
size: few
DNA: TGTGCCAGCAGCTTCTCGACAGGCCCCTCTACCTACGAGCAGTACTTC
CDR3: CASSFSTGPSTYEQYF

V: TRBV19
D: .
J: TRBJ2-1
size: .
DNA: TGTGCCAGTAGTATAGGGACAGAGTACAATGAGCAGTTCTTC
CDR3: CASSIGTEYNEQFF

V: TRBV14
D: TRBD1
J: TRBJ1-2
size: .
DNA: TGTGCCAGCAGCCAAGTTCTTCAGGGGGGGAACTATGGCTACACCTTC
CDR3: CASSQVLQGGNYGYTF

V: TRBV6-1
D: .
J: TRBJ1-1
size: .
DNA: TGTGCCAGCAGTGAATTAGGGGGGTCTGAAGCTTTCTTT
CDR3: CASSELGGSEAFF

V: TRBV6-4
D: TRBD2
J: TRBJ2-3
size: .
DNA: TGTGCCAGCAGTGACGGGAGGGCCACAGATACGCAGTATTTT
CDR3: CASSDGRATDTQYF

V: TRBV29-1
D: .
J: TRBJ2-5
size: .
DNA: TGCAGCGTTGAAACAGGGACCCAAGAGACCCAGTACTTC
CDR3: CSVETGTQETQYF

V: TRBV27
D: TRBD2
J: TRBJ2-5
size: .
DNA: TGTGCCAGCAGTTTAACGGCCCGGGACTACGAAGAGACCCAGTACTTC
CDR3: CASSLTARDYEETQYF

V: TRBV5-1
D: TRBD1
J: TRBJ2-7
size: .
DNA: TGCGCCAGCAGCTTTGCGGGACAGGGGTACGAGCAGTACTTC
CDR3: CASSFAGQGYEQYF

V: TRBV27
D: .
J: TRBJ1-1
size: .
DNA: TGTGCCAGCAGTTCAGTGGGGCCGAACACTGAAGCTTTCTTT
CDR3: CASSSVGPNTEAFF

V: TRBV27
D: .
J: TRBJ1-2
size: .
DNA: TGTGCCAGCAGTTTGTCGGAGGCGACTCTGCAACCCTATGGCTACACCTTC
CDR3: CASSLSEATLQPYGYTF

V: TRBV27
D: TRBD2
J: TRBJ2-7
size: once
DNA: TGTGCCAGCAGTTTATCGTCTCTACTAGCGTACTACGAGCAGTACTTC
CDR3: CASSLSSLLAYYEQYF

V: TRBV18
D: .
J: TRBJ1-5
size: .
DNA: TGTGCCAGCTCGCCCAGTTTGAGCAGGGATCAGCCCCAGCATTTT
CDR3: CASSPSLSRDQPQHF

V: TRBV19
D: TRBD2
J: TRBJ2-2
size: .
DNA: TGTGCCAGTAGTCTCTATGTGCTAGCGGGAACGGGCACCGGGGAGCTGTTTTTT
CDR3: CASSLYVLAGTGTGELFF

V: TRBV5-4
D: TRBD1
J: TRBJ1-1
size: once
DNA: TGTGCCAGCACCTTACAGGGGAGGAAAGCTGAAGCTTTCTTT
CDR3: CASTLQGRKAEAFF

V: TRBV21-1
D: .
J: TRBJ1-4
size: .
DNA: TGTGCAGAATTGAATGAAAAACTGTTTTTT
CDR3: CAELNEKLFF

V: TRBV21-1
D: .
J: TRBJ1-2
size: .
DNA: TGTGCCAGCACCTGGGGGGAATCCGCCTTC
CDR3: CASTWGESAF

V: TRBV6-5
D: TRBD1
J: TRBJ2-2
size: .
DNA: TGTGCCAGCAGTCTAACAGGGGGCGCCTCCGGGGAGCTGTTTTTT
CDR3: CASSLTGGASGELFF

V: TRBV23-1
D: TRBD2
J: TRBJ2-7
size: .
DNA: TGCGCCAGCAGTCAACTAGCGGACTACGAGCAGTACTTC
CDR3: CASSQLADYEQYF

V: TRBV19
D: TRBD1
J: TRBJ2-1
size: .
DNA: TGTGCCAGTAGTTCATGGACAGGGGGCGATGAGCAGTTCTTC
CDR3: CASSSWTGGDEQFF

V: TRBV9
D: .
J: TRBJ1-6
size: .
DNA: TGTGCCAGCAGCATGGGGACTAACATTAATTCACCCCTCCACTTT
CDR3: CASSMGTNINSPLHF

V: TRBV20-1
D: .
J: TRBJ2-1
size: once
DNA: TGCAGTGCTACAGGCGCCAATGAGCAGTTCTTC
CDR3: CSATGANEQFF

V: TRBV5-6
D: .
J: TRBJ1-5
size: .
DNA: TGTGCCAGCAGCTTGAGCCTGGTTTCGGGGCCCGAGGGTCAGCCCCAGCATTTT
CDR3: CASSLSLVSGPEGQPQHF

V: TRBV4-2
D: .
J: TRBJ2-7
size: once
DNA: TGTGCCAGCAGCCAGAAAGTCCCCGGCTACGAGCAGTACTTC
CDR3: CASSQKVPGYEQYF

V: TRBV5-1
D: .
J: TRBJ2-7
size: large
DNA: TGCGCCAGCAGCTTGGGAGGGTTCGGTTTCTACGAGCAGTACTTC
CDR3: CASSLGGFGFYEQYF

V: TRBV5-1
D: TRBD1
J: TRBJ2-7
size: .
DNA: TGCGCCAGCAGCTTGTGGGGACAGGGGGCTAACTACGAGCAGTACTTC
CDR3: CASSLWGQGANYEQYF

V: TRBV18
D: TRBD2
J: TRBJ2-1
size: few
DNA: TGTGCCAGCTCAGGCGGGAGTTCCGACAATGAGCAGTTCTTC
CDR3: CASSGGSSDNEQFF

V: TRBV4-2
D: .
J: TRBJ1-1
size: .
DNA: TGTGCCAGCAGCCAAGAAGGTCAGGGAAGGACTGAAGCTTTCTTT
CDR3: CASSQEGQGRTEAFF

V: TRBV5-1
D: .
J: TRBJ1-1
size: once
DNA: TGCGCCAGCAGCCCCTTGACAGGTTTGAACACTGAAGCTTTCTTT
CDR3: CASSPLTGLNTEAFF

V: TRBV5-1
D: .
J: TRBJ2-2
size: .
DNA: TGCGCCACCAGAATATCAGGGGACGCGAACACCGGGGAGCTGTTTTTT
CDR3: CATRISGDANTGELFF

V: TRBV7-8
D: .
J: TRBJ2-7
size: .
DNA: TGTGCCAGCAGCTCCTACAGGGTGAGCTCCTACGAGCAGTACTTC
CDR3: CASSSYRVSSYEQYF

V: TRBV6-6
D: .
J: TRBJ1-3
size: .
DNA: TGTGCCAGCAGTCGGACCTACGGTGTGGGGCTCTCTGGAAACACCATATATTTT
CDR3: CASSRTYGVGLSGNTIYF

V: TRBV15
D: .
J: TRBJ2-5
size: few
DNA: TGTGCCACCAGCAGAGAGGCCGGAGAGACCCAGTACTTC
CDR3: CATSREAGETQYF

V: TRBV3-1/TRBV3-2
D: .
J: TRBJ1-2
size: once
DNA: TGTGCCAGCAGCCACAGGGTTTCTGGCTACACCTTC
CDR3: CASSHRVSGYTF

V: TRBV3-1/TRBV3-2
D: .
J: TRBJ2-2
size: .
DNA: TGTGCCAGCAGCCACGCCGTTTGGGGAGCCGGGGAGCTGTTTTTT
CDR3: CASSHAVWGAGELFF

V: TRBV10-1
D: TRBD1
J: TRBJ2-7
size: .
DNA: TGCGCCAGCAGTGAGTTTGGGGACAGCTACGAGCAGTACTTC
CDR3: CASSEFGDSYEQYF

V: TRBV12-5
D: .
J: TRBJ2-1
size: .
DNA: TGTGCTAGTGGTTTGGGGCGATCGTTTGAGCAGTTCTTC
CDR3: CASGLGRSFEQFF

V: TRBV25-1
D: .
J: TRBJ2-7
size: once
DNA: TGTGCCAGCAGTGTGATGGGTTCCTACGAGCAGTACTTC
CDR3: CASSVMGSYEQYF

V: TRBV11-2
D: .
J: TRBJ2-7
size: .
DNA: TGTGCCAGCAGCCAATTCAGGGTGTCCGAGCAGTACTTC
CDR3: CASSQFRVSEQYF

V: TRBV10-3
D: TRBD1
J: TRBJ1-1
size: .
DNA: TGTGCCATCAGCCCAGACAGGGGGAACACTGAAGCTTTCTTT
CDR3: CAISPDRGNTEAFF

V: TRBV19
D: TRBD1
J: TRBJ2-7
size: .
DNA: TGTGCCAGCGCCTACCGTGCGCAGGGGGACTACGAGCAGTACTTC
CDR3: CASAYRAQGDYEQYF

V: TRBV10-3
D: .
J: TRBJ2-3
size: .
DNA: TGTGCCATCGCTTTAGGGGGGAACGCAGATACGCAGTATTTT
CDR3: CAIALGGNADTQYF

V: TRBV30
D: .
J: TRBJ1-2
size: .
DNA: TGTGCCTGGAGGGGGATGAGCGGAACATCCGGCTATGGCTACACCTTC
CDR3: CAWRGMSGTSGYGYTF

V: TRBV6-5
D: TRBD2
J: TRBJ2-3
size: .
DNA: TGTGCCAGCAGTTATCGCGGGAGTCAGGCAGATACGCAGTATTTT
CDR3: CASSYRGSQADTQYF

V: TRBV5-1
D: TRBD2
J: TRBJ2-7
size: .
DNA: TGCGCCAGCAGGCGGGAGGGCCCATGGGAGCAGTACTTC
CDR3: CASRREGPWEQYF

V: TRBV21-1
D: .
J: TRBJ1-5
size: .
DNA: TGTGCCAGCAGCATGGGGCAGCCCCAGCATTTT
CDR3: CASSMGQPQHF

V: TRBV5-5
D: .
J: TRBJ1-3
size: .
DNA: TGTGCCAGCAGCTTGAGGGGAAGCTCTGGAAACACCATATATTTT
CDR3: CASSLRGSSGNTIYF

V: TRBV13
D: .
J: TRBJ2-4
size: .
DNA: TGTGCCAGCAGCTCCATCCGGGACGGCTTCCACATTCAGTACTTC
CDR3: CASSSIRDGFHIQYF